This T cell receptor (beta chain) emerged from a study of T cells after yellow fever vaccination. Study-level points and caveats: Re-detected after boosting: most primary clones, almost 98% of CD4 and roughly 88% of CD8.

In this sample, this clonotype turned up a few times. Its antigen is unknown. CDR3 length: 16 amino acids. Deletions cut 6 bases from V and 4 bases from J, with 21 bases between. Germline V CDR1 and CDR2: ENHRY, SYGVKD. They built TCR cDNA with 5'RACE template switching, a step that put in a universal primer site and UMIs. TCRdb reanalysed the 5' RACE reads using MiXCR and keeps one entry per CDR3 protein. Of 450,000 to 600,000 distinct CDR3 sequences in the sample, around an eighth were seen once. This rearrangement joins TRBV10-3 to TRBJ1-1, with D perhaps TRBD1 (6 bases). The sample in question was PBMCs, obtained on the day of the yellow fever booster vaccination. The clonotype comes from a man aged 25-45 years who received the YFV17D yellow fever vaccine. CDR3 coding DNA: TGTGCCATCAGCGGGACCCCCACAGGGAGCGGCACTGAAGCTTTCTTT. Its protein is CAISGTPTGSGTEAFF.